The entry below gives a single T cell receptor beta chain sequence along with its context. This clone is termed medium-sized (0.01 to 0.1%). It lacks a known antigen. Base qualities are not provided; no much larger clone lies one nucleotide away. The CDR3 has 13 amino acids, counting the end cysteine and phenylalanine. Just the 39-base CDR3 DNA is kept, in frame starting at base 1. V lost 11 bases and J lost 5 bases, and the count of bases not matched to a germline gene is 10. In the germline V gene (reference sequence), CDR1 corresponds to MNHNY and CDR2 to SVGAGI. This sample was taken from a study of cytomegalovirus exposure and HLA in healthy donors (dated by TCRdb to about 2017). Concerning the study at large: According to an earlier analysis of 550 to 700 of the donors, about 180 million T cells yielded 117 million unique TCR beta sequences and approximately 300 Gb of sequence data. About 280 gigabases of sequencing data and 70 million to 100 million unique TCR sequences were included in an early release covering about 620 HLA-typed donors. Of the 398 genotyped donors, roughly 80% were placed in the genetic ancestry cluster associated with self-reported Caucasian donors. The study aimed to test whether signatures of past pathogen exposure could be identified by cataloging public T cell receptors. The study profiled the T cell repertoires of 500 to 800 subjects by immunosequencing and related them to cytomegalovirus serostatus. A separate validation cohort of roughly 120 different subjects was used in addition to the 666-subject first cohort. The study combined high-throughput TCR immunosequencing, statistical association of individual TCRs with disease status, and machine learning to predict cytomegalovirus infection status. To study patterns of TCR occurrence, a later analysis re-analyzed previously published TCR beta repertoires from 650 to 750 donors and added high-resolution HLA genotyping. Rather than using new phenotypic data, the later analysis identified candidate immune exposures from TCR beta sequences and from how often those sequences occurred across donors. An earlier analysis of 587 of the donors used high-throughput TCR beta sequencing to judge whether each TCR beta V gene segment behaved as functional or pseudogenic. Donor age, sex, ethnicity and CMV serostatus were collected together with the repertoire data. Genome-wide SNP genotypes for about 55% of the 666 donors were used in a later genetic analysis, which treated that subset as a discovery cohort. Every repertoire in the discovery cohort had been generated on one and the same sequencing platform. HLA typing covered class I and class II loci at four-digit resolution. The number of typed donors differed by locus: about 620-640 for A, B, C, DRB1 and DQB1; roughly 510 for DQA1; 606 for DPA1; and 400 to 480 for DPB1. Because of strong linkage in the cohort, roughly five DR-DQ haplotypes were treated as single units for association and clustering. Among some 410 genotyped donors of the cohort, an average of roughly 230,000 unique TCR beta nucleotide sequences was sequenced per donor, of which about 19% were non-productive.

Library prep was done by the immunoSEQ multiplex PCR assay. The multiplex PCR relied on a mix of 60 forward primers for TCR Vbeta segments and 13 reverse primers for TCR Jbeta segments. Amplification of the CDR3 region of rearranged TCR beta genes was performed with a multiplex PCR assay on genomic DNA. The amplified TCR beta libraries were sequenced on the Illumina HiSeq System as 87-base-pair reads. The paper's data handling went like this. In a later analysis, 70 million to 95 million unique TCR beta chains were counted across the roughly 610 repertoires, and around 10 million of these chains were shared by at least two donors. Raw reads were error-corrected and collapsed into unique sequences by a nearest-neighbor algorithm in which closely related sequences were merged to remove PCR and sequencing errors. To assign V, D and J gene segments, CDR3 sequences were aligned to IMGT reference sequences. For a sequence to be retained, at least a six-nucleotide match to both a V gene segment and a J gene segment was required. Rearrangements were called productive when the CDR3 lacked stop codons and stayed in frame with V and J; all others were non-productive. CDR3 was defined by IMGT convention, running from the second conserved V-encoded cysteine to the conserved J-encoded phenylalanine. Sequences without an unambiguous match to a single V gene segment were excluded from the earlier analysis of several hundred of the donors. An earlier analysis of under 750 of the donors called V segments functional above 56.7% productive rearrangements and segregating when the between-donor standard deviation exceeded 5%. A statistical classification framework was built to diagnose cytomegalovirus status from the catalog of TCR beta chain sequences. In a later analysis, TCR nucleotide sequences were compared against IMGT/GENE-DB human TR gene sequences so that V and J genes could be assigned. In a later analysis, CDR3 sequences and most-parsimonious VDJ recombination scenarios were assigned using the TCRdist pipeline. In a later analysis, each TCR beta chain was defined by its CDR3 amino acid sequence together with its V-gene family, and reads without a unique V-gene family were excluded. To address suspected cross-contamination and a sequencing artifact, a later analysis removed approximately 590 highly shared, low-generation-probability nucleotide sequences. In a later analysis, a clonal expansion index was calculated for each public chain from normalized within-repertoire ranks of inferred template counts. In a later analysis, generation probabilities were computed using a VDJ recombination model fitted to out-of-frame rearrangements, and the results were checked against IGoR. Hypergeometric tests were used in a later analysis to score TCR-TCR, TCR-HLA and TCR-CMV co-occurrence, with a repertoire-size bias correction applied to the TCR pairs. To estimate false discovery rates, a later analysis permuted the HLA or CMV assignments 20 times. In a later analysis, co-occurring TCRs were grouped using DBSCAN, with TCRdist sequence similarity added in when clustering inside HLA-allele-positive subsets. Co-occurrence clustering excluded repertoires with fewer than 30,000 or more than 120,000 public chains, plus five with anomalous nucleotide sharing. TCRdb took this table from immuneACCESS and kept in-frame rearrangements with V and J called. Such tables lack part of the clones; where checked against another copy, unresolved V genes explain under half of the gap, and the rest is unexplained. That table gives V, J and clone size, and the DNA gave D and trimming. In all, the sample holds 95,000 to 110,000 clones, and roughly 80% of those were seen once. In total, the top ten clones hold approximately 2.5% of the sample.

Overall study outcomes, separate from this receptor: Some IMGT-functional V segments, including TRBV6-2 and TRBV6-3, could not be told apart with the 87-base-pair reads, so those segments were excluded. Because counts were too low, roughly 17 rarely observed V segments, including chromosome 9 orphons, were left out of the earlier analysis of 500 to 650 of the donors. Because HLA typing was unavailable for some donors at each locus, only the typed subset was used in association tests. The cohort was sequenced for TCR beta chains only, and without alpha or paired-chain data the features that could be detected were limited. Several of the top co-occurrence clusters appeared to be linked to parvovirus B19, influenza, CMV and Epstein-Barr virus, according to a later analysis. The presence/absence analyses assumed that sequencing depth was roughly uniform across donors, and that assumption may not be true. The authors suggested that the approach could potentially be generalized to other disease states and immunological phenotypes. The classifier was reported to diagnose cytomegalovirus status with high specificity and sensitivity in both the original and validation cohorts. When HLA alleles, especially DR and DQ, strongly co-occurred, attributing TCR associations to individual alleles was difficult. Most TCR sequences were observed very rarely across donors, whereas some public TCRs were present in many individuals. At a false discovery rate of 0.05, a later analysis linked 15,000 to 20,000 TCR beta sequences to specific HLA alleles. A further reported finding was that TCR beta sequences accurately predicted the HLA-A and HLA-B alleles for most subjects in the first cohort. A cluster of highly shared sequence variants was judged likely to be a technical artifact of the sequencing pipeline. The study listed approximately 150 TCR beta chains as associated with cytomegalovirus. A later analysis found that HLA-associated TCR beta chains were more clonally expanded and had lower generation probabilities than equally common non-associated chains. In an earlier analysis of a few hundred of the donors, most TCR beta V segments were observed in productive rearrangements about 87% or about 30% of the time, broadly matching IMGT annotations. Immune exposure information for the cohort was limited to CMV serostatus. Most CMV-associated TCR beta chains appeared to be HLA-restricted in a later analysis, and the HLA associations seemed to be driven largely by CMV exposure. An association between a missense DCLRE1C variant and V-gene and J-gene trimming of TCR beta chains was found in a later genetic analysis and replicated in an independent cohort. According to a later genetic analysis, donors in an Asian-associated ancestry cluster had fewer N-insertions in productive TCRs than the roughly 670-donor mean. In a later analysis, TCR association rates were found to vary across HLA loci, with the most associated TCRs seen for DRB1 alleles and the fewest for HLA-C alleles. A few of the identified cytomegalovirus-associated TCR beta chains were confirmed in vitro to be specific for cytomegalovirus antigens. Correlated functional status among segregating V segments might reflect linkage disequilibrium, but an unknown experimental factor could not be ruled out.

The cohort was made up of approximately 670 healthy bone marrow donors. Cohort members were all nominally healthy when sampled, although unrecorded immune exposures were likely present. The donor was CMV seropositive and belonged to the group of 250 to 300 seropositive cohort members. Each donor provided a peripheral blood sample, and peripheral blood mononuclear cells were used for TCR beta sequencing. The Qiagen DNeasy Blood Extraction Kit was used to extract genomic DNA from the blood cell samples. The TCR originated in a man aged 25-45 years in good health and CMV-seropositive. The rearranged segments are TRBV6-6 and TRBJ2-3, with 7 middle bases fitting TRBD2. The sequenced material came from PBMCs. The nucleotide sequence is TGTGCCGGAGGAGCGGGGAACCAAGATACGCAGTATTTT. Its protein product is CAGGAGNQDTQYF.